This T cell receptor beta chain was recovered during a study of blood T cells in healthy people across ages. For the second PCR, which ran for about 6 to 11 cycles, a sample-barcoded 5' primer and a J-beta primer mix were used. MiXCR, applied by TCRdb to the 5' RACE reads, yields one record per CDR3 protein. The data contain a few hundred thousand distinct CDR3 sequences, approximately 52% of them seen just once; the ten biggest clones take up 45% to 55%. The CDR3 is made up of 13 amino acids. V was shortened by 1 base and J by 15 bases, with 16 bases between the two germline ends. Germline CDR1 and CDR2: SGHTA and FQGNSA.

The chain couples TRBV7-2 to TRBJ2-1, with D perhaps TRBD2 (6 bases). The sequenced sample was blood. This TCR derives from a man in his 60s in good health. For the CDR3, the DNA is TGTGCCAGCAGCTTAGGGGGTTCTAGCGACGGGTTCTTC. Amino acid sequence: CASSLGGSSDGFF.